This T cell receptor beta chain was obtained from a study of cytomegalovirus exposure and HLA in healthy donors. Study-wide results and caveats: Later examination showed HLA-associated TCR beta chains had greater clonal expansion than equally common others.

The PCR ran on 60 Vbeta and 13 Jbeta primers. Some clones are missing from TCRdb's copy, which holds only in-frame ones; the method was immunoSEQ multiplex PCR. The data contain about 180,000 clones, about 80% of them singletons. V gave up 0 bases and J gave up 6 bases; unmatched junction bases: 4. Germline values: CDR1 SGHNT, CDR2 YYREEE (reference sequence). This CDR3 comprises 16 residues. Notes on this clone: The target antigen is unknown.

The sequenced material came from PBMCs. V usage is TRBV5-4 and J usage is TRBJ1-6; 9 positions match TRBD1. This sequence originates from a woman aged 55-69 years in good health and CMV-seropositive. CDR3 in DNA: TGTGCCAGCAGCTTGGACCCGACAGGGGGTAATTCACCCCTCCACTTT. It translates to CASSLDPTGGNSPLHF.